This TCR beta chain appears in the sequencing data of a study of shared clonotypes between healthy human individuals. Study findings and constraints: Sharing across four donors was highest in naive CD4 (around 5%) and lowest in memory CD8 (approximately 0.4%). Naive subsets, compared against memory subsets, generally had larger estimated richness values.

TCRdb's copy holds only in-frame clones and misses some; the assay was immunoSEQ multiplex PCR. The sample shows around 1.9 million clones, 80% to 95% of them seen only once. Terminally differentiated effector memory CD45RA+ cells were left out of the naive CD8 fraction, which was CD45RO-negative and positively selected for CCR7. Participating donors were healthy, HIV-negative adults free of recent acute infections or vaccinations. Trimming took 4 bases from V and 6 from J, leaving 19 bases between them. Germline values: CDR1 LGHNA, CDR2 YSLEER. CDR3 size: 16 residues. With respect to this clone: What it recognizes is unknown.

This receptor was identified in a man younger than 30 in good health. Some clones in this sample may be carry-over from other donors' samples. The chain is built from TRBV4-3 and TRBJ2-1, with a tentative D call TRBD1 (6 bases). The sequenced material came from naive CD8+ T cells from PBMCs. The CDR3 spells CASSPTGGLSFNEQFF. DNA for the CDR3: TGCGCCAGCAGCCCCACTGGGGGCCTCTCGTTCAATGAGCAGTTCTTC.